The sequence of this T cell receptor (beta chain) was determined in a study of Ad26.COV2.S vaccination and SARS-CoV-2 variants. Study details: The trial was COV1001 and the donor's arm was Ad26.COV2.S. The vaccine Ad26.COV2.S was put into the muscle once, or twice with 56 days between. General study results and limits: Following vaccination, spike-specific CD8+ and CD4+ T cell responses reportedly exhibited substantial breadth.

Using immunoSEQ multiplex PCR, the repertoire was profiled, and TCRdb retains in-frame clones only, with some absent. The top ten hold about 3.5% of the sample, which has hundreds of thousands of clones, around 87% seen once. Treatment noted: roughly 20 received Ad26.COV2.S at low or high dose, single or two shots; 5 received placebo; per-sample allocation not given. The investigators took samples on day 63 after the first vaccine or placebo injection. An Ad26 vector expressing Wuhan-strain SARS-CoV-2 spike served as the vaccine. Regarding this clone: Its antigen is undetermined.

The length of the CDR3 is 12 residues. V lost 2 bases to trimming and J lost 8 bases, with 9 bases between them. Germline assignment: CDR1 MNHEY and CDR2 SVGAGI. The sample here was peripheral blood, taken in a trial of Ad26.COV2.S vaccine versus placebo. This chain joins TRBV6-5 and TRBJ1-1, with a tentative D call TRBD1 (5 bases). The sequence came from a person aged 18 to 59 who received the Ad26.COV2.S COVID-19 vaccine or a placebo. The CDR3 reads CASSYRAGEAFF. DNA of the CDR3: TGTGCCAGCAGTTACCGTGCAGGGGAAGCTTTCTTT.